This section outlines one T cell receptor beta chain sequence together with its context. Antigen unknown. Random hexamers served to reverse transcribe roughly 0.45 to 1 ug RNA. An immunoSEQ multiplex PCR generated amplified TCR beta CDR3 products spanning 54 Vbeta and 13 Jbeta. TCRdb recomputed calls from the immunoSEQ multiplex PCR reads with MiXCR, one row per CDR3 protein. Of about 430,000 distinct CDR3 sequences listed, more than 70% are singletons. Relapsing-remitting disease, either stable or active, was present in the multiple sclerosis controls, who were treatment-naive patients. These data come from a study of CD8 T cells in Susac syndrome. Study results and limitations: The study conceded that its TCR sequencing and HLA analysis involved relatively few individuals.

CDR1 SGHVS and CDR2 FQNEAQ come from the germline V gene. Trimming cost V 4 bases and J 8 bases, with 18 bases left between them. The CDR3 totals 15 residues. This clonotype was obtained from a human donor with multiple sclerosis. The J gene is TRBJ2-1, the V gene TRBV7-8, with D possibly matching TRBD1 (6 bases). The sequencing input was CD8+ T cells from PBMCs. The CDR3 coding sequence is TGTGCCAGCAGCTCCAGGGGCCTCGGCGGCGATGAGCAGTTCTTC. Translating it yields CASSSRGLGGDEQFF.